Below are 20 T cell receptor beta chains sequenced from a single sample in a study of T cell responses to AZD1222 COVID-19 vaccine (dated by TCRdb to 2020 to 2022). Taken with the paper, the label for time point translates to: about 28 days (+/-7) after the second vaccine dose. The library was generated by the immunoSEQ multiplex PCR assay. As stored in TCRdb, this immuneACCESS dataset retains in-frame rearrangements with V and J assigned. A fraction of the clones does not appear; measured against another copy, unresolved V genes explain less than half of the discrepancy, and the remainder lacks a known reason. Across this sample there are approximately 91,000 clones, with approximately 90% seen only once. Clones ranked in the top ten supply 28% of the sample. The input for sequencing was peripheral blood, taken 28 days after the second AZD1222 dose. The origin of the receptors is an adult who received the AZD1222 COVID-19 vaccine.

The V call is TRBV5-1, the J call TRBJ2-5; possible D gene TRBD2, 5 bases. Per germline, CDR1 SGHRS and CDR2 YFSETQ. V gave up 0 bases and J gave up 7 bases, with 25 bases separating them. The length of the CDR3 is 18 residues. The CDR3 loop reads CASSLDTSGLPRTGTQYF. The CDR3 DNA is TGCGCCAGCAGCTTGGACACTAGTGGACTTCCGCGTACCGGGACCCAGTACTTC.

The rearrangement uses TRBV10-2 and TRBJ2-7, with TRBD2 matching 12 bases. The CDR3 sequence is 19 residues long. Germline trimming cut 8 bases from V and 0 bases from J; bases unmatched to any gene: 17. CDR1 WSHSY and CDR2 SAAADI come from the germline V gene. CDR3 DNA sequence: TGCGCCAGCCTGGGGCGGACTAGCGGGAAGAGAGGCCTCTCCTACGAGCAGTACTTC. Protein: CASLGRTSGKRGLSYEQYF.

The chain uses TRBV11-2 and TRBJ2-1, with D possibly being TRBD1 (6 bases). Germline assignment: CDR1 SGHAT and CDR2 FQNNGV. V lost 7 bases and J lost 6, with 16 bases in between. The CDR3 length is 14 residues. The CDR3 DNA sequence: TGTGCCAGCACCCCCACAGGGCCTGGCAATGAGCAGTTCTTC. Translated: CASTPTGPGNEQFF.

The V and J genes are TRBV5-6 and TRBJ1-2; D possibly corresponds to TRBD1 (5 bases). Germline V gene data show CDR1 as SGHDT and CDR2 as YYEEEE. Trimming stripped 2 bases from V and 4 bases from J, with 12 bases between. This CDR3 has 14 amino acids. The CDR3 protein is CASSFGTGLYGYTF. Here the CDR3 DNA reads TGTGCCAGCAGCTTCGGGACGGGGCTCTATGGCTACACCTTC.

J is TRBJ2-3 and V is TRBV7-9, with D maybe TRBD2 (5 bases). There are 13 residues in the CDR3. Trimming shortened V by 8 bases and J by 5 bases, and 14 bases separated the two germline ends. The germline V gene has CDR1 SEHNR and CDR2 FQNEAQ (reference sequence). CDR3 coding DNA: TGTGCCAGCGGACTCCTCAAGAGAGATACGCAGTATTTT. Amino acids: CASGLLKRDTQYF. Drawing the rest from reference TRBV7-9 and TRBJ2-3, the complete variable domain is DTGVSQNPRHKITKRGQNVTFRCDPISEHNRLYWYRQTLGQGPEFLTYFQNEAQLEKSRLLSDRFSAERPKGSFSTLEIQRTEQGDSAMYLCASGLLKRDTQYFGPGTRLTVL.

The chain has TRBV28 and TRBJ1-4; 8 bases are a match to TRBD1. Germline-derived CDR1 and CDR2 are MDHEN and SYDVKM. Losses at the gene ends were 6 bases for V and 7 bases for J; bases not matched to a gene: 13. This CDR3 contains 16 residues. The CDR3 reads CASSPSIGQGAEKLFF. CDR3 nucleotides: TGTGCCAGCAGCCCCTCCATAGGACAGGGAGCTGAAAAACTGTTTTTT.

The gene calls are TRBV10-3 and TRBJ1-2; 7 bases match TRBD1. Trimming cost V 4 bases and J 8 bases; bases outside gene matches: 7. The CDR3 spans 13 residues. CDR1 ENHRY and CDR2 SYGVKD come from the germline V gene. As DNA, the CDR3 is TGTGCCATCAGTGTTGGAGGGGGCGGGGGCTACACCTTC. Its translation is CAISVGGGGGYTF.

The V and J genes are TRBV3-1 (or the pseudogene TRBV3-2) and TRBJ2-3, with 9 bases identical to TRBD2. CDR1 is LGHDT, CDR2 YNNKEL, per germline (reference sequence). The length of the CDR3 is 18 residues. With V trimmed by 4 bases and J by 0 bases, 11 bases remained unmatched. CDR3 nucleotides: TGTGCCAGCAGCCTGGCAGCGGGAGGCCAGTCTAGCACAGATACGCAGTATTTT. Protein product: CASSLAAGGQSSTDTQYF.

V and J are TRBV28 and TRBJ1-1, with 7 bases identical to TRBD1. Trimming cost V 9 bases and J 4 bases; bases outside gene matches: 14. Germline V gives CDR1 MDHEN, CDR2 SYDVKM. This CDR3 region has 15 residues. CDR3 sequence: CASFTTGQRGTEAFF. CDR3 nucleotides: TGTGCCAGTTTTACAACGGGACAGCGAGGCACTGAAGCTTTCTTT.

The rearrangement uses TRBV28 and TRBJ2-7; maybe TRBD1 (7 bases). The germline V gene encodes CDR1 MDHEN and CDR2 SYDVKM. V was clipped by 5 bases and J by 0 bases, with 14 bases between them. The length of the CDR3 is 15 residues. The CDR3 nucleotides are TGTGCCAGCAGTGGAGGGGACAGACTCTCCTACGAGCAGTACTTC. Translated, it gives CASSGGDRLSYEQYF.

The gene calls are TRBV10-1 and TRBJ2-1; TRBD1 matches 7 bases. There are 14 residues in the CDR3. V trimming: 0 bases; J trimming: 12 bases; junction bases outside the gene matches: 8. CDR1 and CDR2 from the germline V gene are WNHNN and SYGVQD (reference sequence). CDR3 amino acids: CASSESLGQSVQFF. The DNA for the CDR3 is TGCGCCAGCAGTGAGTCTCTGGGACAGTCGGTGCAGTTCTTC.

This clone was observed a few times. J is TRBJ1-5 and V is TRBV19; a possible D gene is TRBD1 (6 bases). This CDR3 region has 16 residues. Germline values: CDR1 LNHDA, CDR2 SQIVND (reference sequence). With 2 bases removed from V and 3 bases from J, the gap between germline ends came to 14 bases. CDR3 coding DNA: TGTGCCAGTAGTATAATCAACAGGGCCACCAATCAGCCCCAGCATTTT. Translating gives CASSIINRATNQPQHF.

The DNA for the CDR3 is TGTGCCAGCAGCCCTACGCGTGGGGGCCGGGAAAACATTCAGTACTTC. This sequence encodes CASSPTRGGRENIQYF. J is TRBJ2-4 and V is TRBV7-9, with D perhaps matching TRBD1 (6 bases). The ends were cut back, 5 bases at V and 5 bases at J, with 19 bases in the middle. Germline V gives CDR1 SEHNR, CDR2 FQNEAQ (reference sequence). The CDR3 runs 16 residues.

A few counts support this clone. The V and J genes are TRBV6-6 and TRBJ1-1; TRBD1 aligns across 7 bases. After removal of 6 bases from V and 8 bases from J, the junction contained 6 bases not matched to a gene. Germline values: CDR1 MNHNY, CDR2 SVGAGI (reference sequence). The CDR3 sequence is 12 residues long. CDR3 loop: CASSIQGPEAFF. The CDR3 DNA sequence: TGTGCCAGCAGCATACAGGGGCCGGAAGCTTTCTTT.

This clone was detected once. CDR3 protein: CSVSPQGDYGYTF. CDR3 in DNA: TGCAGCGTTTCTCCACAGGGGGACTATGGCTACACCTTC. The J gene is TRBJ1-2, the V gene TRBV29-1, with 8 bases lining up with TRBD1. Germline V gives CDR1 SQVTM, CDR2 ANQGSEA. The CDR3 is made up of 13 amino acids. V lost 5 bases and J lost 3; bases outside the gene matches: 5.

J is TRBJ1-1 and V is TRBV6-5; D is unclear. CDR3 length: 15 amino acids. Germline lookup yields CDR1 MNHEY and CDR2 SVGAGI. The ends were cut back, 6 bases at V and 11 bases at J, with 25 bases in the middle. CDR3 region: CASRSRRQKDAFAFF. The CDR3 DNA sequence: TGTGCCAGCAGATCTCGGCGGCAGAAGGACGCTTTTGCTTTCTTT.

A single count supports this clone. The V and J genes are TRBV28 and TRBJ2-1, with 8 bases matching TRBD2. The CDR3 has 14 amino acids. The germline gives CDR1 MDHEN, CDR2 SYDVKM. V shed 7 bases and J 3 bases; nucleotides not matched to a gene: 5. In DNA, the CDR3 is TGTGCCAGCACCCGAGCGGGAGTCTACAATGAGCAGTTCTTC. Its translation: CASTRAGVYNEQFF. The complete variable domain, with remaining parts taken from reference TRBV28 and TRBJ2-1, reads DVKVTQSSRYLVKRTGEKVFLECVQDMDHENMFWYRQDPGLGLRLIYFSYDVKMKEKGDIPEGYSVSREKKERFSLILESASTNQTSMYLCASTRAGVYNEQFFGPGTRLTVL.

The chain joins TRBV5-4 to TRBJ2-1, with 10 bases matching TRBD2. Germline V lookup: CDR1 SGHNT, CDR2 YYREEE (reference sequence). With V trimmed by 5 bases and J by 7 bases, 9 bases remained unmatched. CDR3 length equals 15 residues. CDR3 amino acids: CASSFLAGEINEQFF. The CDR3 nucleotides read TGTGCCAGCAGTTTTCTAGCGGGGGAAATTAATGAGCAGTTCTTC.

This clone was detected a few times. The genes are TRBV6-5 and TRBJ1-2, with D perhaps TRBD1 (5 bases). CDR1 MNHEY and CDR2 SVGAGI come from the germline V gene. Between the trimmed V and J ends, which lost 6 bases and 7 bases, there was a span of 6 bases. The CDR3 contains 10 residues. The CDR3: CASRDIGYTF. CDR3 DNA: TGTGCCAGCAGGGACATTGGCTACACCTTC.

The chain carries TRBV19 and TRBJ2-7; tentative D call: TRBD2 (7 bases). Per germline, CDR1 LNHDA and CDR2 SQIVND (reference sequence). The germline V and J ends were trimmed by 3 bases and 5 bases, with 17 bases remaining between them. The CDR3 sequence is 15 residues long. The CDR3 sequence is CASSMIGGVRHEQYF. CDR3 sequence (DNA): TGTGCCAGTAGTATGATAGGGGGGGTGCGCCACGAGCAGTACTTC.